This TCR beta chain comes out of a study of CD8+ T cells in alopecia areata. Per the germline V gene, CDR1 is SQVTM and CDR2 is ANQGSEA. J gave up 6 bases and V 6 bases, and 9 bases lay outside the gene matches. The CDR3 has 15 amino acids. Note on this clone: Its cognate antigen is unknown.

Treatment: oral pan-JAK inhibitor, 5-10 mg twice daily. Study results and limitations: Clonality in lesional scalp, especially alopecia totalis/universalis, exceeded that of normal scalp.

Following extraction, RNA underwent reverse transcription to cDNA, which served as the sequencing template. Clones were read by immunoSEQ multiplex PCR, and TCRdb kept only the in-frame ones, dropping some. This sample has 210,000 or so clones, with around 65% found just once. This clonotype was obtained from a human donor with alopecia areata. The sample here was CD4+ T cells sorted from blood, taken between weeks 44 and 45, from a patient treated with tofacitinib. The chain carries TRBV29-1 and TRBJ2-3; 13 positions agree with TRBD2. The CDR3 region has the DNA TGCAGCGTCCCAGGACTAGCGGGGGTGACGGATACGCAGTATTTT. Protein: CSVPGLAGVTDTQYF.